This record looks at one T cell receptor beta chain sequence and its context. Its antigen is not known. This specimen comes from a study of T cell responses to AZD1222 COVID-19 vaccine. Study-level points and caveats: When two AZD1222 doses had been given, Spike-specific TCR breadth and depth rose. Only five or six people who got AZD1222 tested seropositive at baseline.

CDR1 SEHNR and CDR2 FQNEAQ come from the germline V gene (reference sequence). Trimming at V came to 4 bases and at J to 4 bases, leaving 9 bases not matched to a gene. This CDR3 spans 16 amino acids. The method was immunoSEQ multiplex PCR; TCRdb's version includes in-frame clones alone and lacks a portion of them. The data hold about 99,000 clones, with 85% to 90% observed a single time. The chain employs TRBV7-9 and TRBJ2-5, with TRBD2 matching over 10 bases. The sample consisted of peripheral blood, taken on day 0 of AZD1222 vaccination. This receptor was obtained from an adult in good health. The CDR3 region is CASSYTSGVVGETQYF. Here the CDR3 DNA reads TGTGCCAGCAGCTATACTAGCGGGGTCGTTGGAGAGACCCAGTACTTC.